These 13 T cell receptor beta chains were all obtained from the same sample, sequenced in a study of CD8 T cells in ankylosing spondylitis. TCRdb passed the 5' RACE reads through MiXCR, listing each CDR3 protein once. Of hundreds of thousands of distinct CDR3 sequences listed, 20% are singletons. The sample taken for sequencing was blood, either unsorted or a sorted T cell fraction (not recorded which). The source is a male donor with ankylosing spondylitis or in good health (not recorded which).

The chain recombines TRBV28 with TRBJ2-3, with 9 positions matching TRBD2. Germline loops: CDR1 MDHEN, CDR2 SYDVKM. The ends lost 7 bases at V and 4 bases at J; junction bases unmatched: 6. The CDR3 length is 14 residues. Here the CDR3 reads CASTAGGRPDTQYF. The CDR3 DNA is TGTGCCAGCACCGCGGGGGGGCGCCCAGATACGCAGTATTTT.

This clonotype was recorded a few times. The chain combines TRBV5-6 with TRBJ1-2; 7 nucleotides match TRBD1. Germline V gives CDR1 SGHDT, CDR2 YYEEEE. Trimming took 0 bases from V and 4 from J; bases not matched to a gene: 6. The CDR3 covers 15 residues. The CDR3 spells CASSLGDRSPYGYTF. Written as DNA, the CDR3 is TGTGCCAGCAGCTTGGGGGACAGATCCCCCTATGGCTACACCTTC.

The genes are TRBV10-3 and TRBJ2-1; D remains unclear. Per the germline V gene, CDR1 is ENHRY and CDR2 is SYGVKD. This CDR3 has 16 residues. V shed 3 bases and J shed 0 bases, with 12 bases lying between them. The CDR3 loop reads CAISDYTLSSYNEQFF. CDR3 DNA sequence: TGTGCCATCAGTGACTACACCCTTTCCTCCTACAATGAGCAGTTCTTC.

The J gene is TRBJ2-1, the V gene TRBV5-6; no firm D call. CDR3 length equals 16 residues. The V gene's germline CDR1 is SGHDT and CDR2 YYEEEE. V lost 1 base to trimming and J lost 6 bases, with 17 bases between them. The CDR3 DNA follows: TGTGCCAGCAGCTTGCGGTCTCTCGATTTGGGCAATGAGCAGTTCTTC. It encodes CASSLRSLDLGNEQFF.

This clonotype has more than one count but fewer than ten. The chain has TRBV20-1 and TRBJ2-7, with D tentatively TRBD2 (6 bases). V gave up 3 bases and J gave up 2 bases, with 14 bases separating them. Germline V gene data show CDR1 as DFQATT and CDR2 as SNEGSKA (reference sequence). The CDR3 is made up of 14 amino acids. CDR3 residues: CSASKGGIAYEQYF. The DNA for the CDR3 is TGCAGTGCTAGTAAAGGAGGGATTGCCTACGAGCAGTACTTC.

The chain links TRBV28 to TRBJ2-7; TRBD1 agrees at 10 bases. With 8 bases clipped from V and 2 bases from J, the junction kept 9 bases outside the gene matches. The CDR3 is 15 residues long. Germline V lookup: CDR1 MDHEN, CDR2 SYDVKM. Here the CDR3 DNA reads TGTGCCAGCGCCCAAGAGGGGACAGGGGCCTACGAGCAGTACTTC. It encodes CASAQEGTGAYEQYF.

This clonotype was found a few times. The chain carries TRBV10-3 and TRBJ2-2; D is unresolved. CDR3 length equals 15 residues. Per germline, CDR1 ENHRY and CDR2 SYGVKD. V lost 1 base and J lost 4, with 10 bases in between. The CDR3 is CAISEFPDGTGELFF. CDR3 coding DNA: TGTGCCATCAGTGAGTTCCCTGACGGCACCGGGGAGCTGTTTTTT.

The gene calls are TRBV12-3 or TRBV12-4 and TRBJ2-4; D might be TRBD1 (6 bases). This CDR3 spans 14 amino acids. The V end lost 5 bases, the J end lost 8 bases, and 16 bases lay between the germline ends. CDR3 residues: CASSPPTGRDIQYF. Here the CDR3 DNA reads TGTGCCAGCAGTCCCCCGACAGGTCGGGACATTCAGTACTTC.

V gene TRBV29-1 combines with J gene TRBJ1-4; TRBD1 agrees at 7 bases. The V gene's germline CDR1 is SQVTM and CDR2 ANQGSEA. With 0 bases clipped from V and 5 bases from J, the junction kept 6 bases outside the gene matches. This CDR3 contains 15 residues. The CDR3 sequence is CSVEDPGTENEKLFF. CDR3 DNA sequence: TGCAGCGTTGAAGATCCGGGGACAGAGAATGAAAAACTGTTTTTT.

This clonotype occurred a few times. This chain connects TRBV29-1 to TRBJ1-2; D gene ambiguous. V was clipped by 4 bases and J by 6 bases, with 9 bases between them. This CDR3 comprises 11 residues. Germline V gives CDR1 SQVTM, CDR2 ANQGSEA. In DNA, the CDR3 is TGCAGCGTTGTGACAAGGGATGGCTACACCTTC. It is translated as CSVVTRDGYTF.

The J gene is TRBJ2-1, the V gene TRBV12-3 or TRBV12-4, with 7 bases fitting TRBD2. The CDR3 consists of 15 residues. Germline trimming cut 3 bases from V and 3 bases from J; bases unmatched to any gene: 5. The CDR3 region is CASSFSAGLYNEQFF. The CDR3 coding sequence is TGTGCCAGCAGTTTTTCAGCGGGACTCTACAATGAGCAGTTCTTC.

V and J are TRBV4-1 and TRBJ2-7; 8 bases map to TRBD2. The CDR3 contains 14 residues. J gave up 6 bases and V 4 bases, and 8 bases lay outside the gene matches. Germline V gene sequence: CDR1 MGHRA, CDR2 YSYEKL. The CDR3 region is CASSPPWRGAEQYF. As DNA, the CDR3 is TGCGCCAGCAGCCCTCCCTGGCGGGGGGCCGAGCAGTACTTC.

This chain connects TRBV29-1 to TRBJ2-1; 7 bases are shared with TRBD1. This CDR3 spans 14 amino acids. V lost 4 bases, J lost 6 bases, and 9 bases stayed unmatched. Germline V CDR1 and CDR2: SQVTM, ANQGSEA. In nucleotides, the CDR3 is TGCAGCGTTGCGGGTGCTTGGACAGGCAATGAGCAGTTCTTC. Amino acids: CSVAGAWTGNEQFF.